This T cell receptor (beta chain) stems from a study of blood T cell repertoires in COVID-19. Turning to the study itself: Samples came from the United States, Italy and Spain, spanning acute and convalescent COVID-19. Sample material is recorded as cDNA or gDNA derived from T cells, B-cell-depleted T cells, or PBMCs.

Authors' analysis steps: Estimates of nucleated cell counts were drawn from the amplification of reference gene primers. Sequencing was performed with immunoSEQ multiplex PCR; in TCRdb, only in-frame clones are kept and a portion is missing. The V and J calls and clone size are taken from that table; D and trimming were inferred from the DNA. In the table there are fewer than 300,000 clones, roughly four fifths of which are singletons. V shed 0 bases and J shed 8 bases, with 10 bases lying between them. The CDR3 covers 13 residues. The germline CDR1 and CDR2 sequences are MNHEY and SVGAGI. V usage is TRBV6-5 and J usage is TRBJ1-1; D is unclear. Input material: peripheral blood. This TCR came from a woman in her fifties or sixties who had recovered from COVID-19. The CDR3 spells CASSYSISLEAFF. DNA for the CDR3: TGTGCCAGCAGTTACTCGATCTCACTAGAAGCTTTCTTT.